This T cell receptor (beta chain) is drawn from a study of T-cell memory formation after mild COVID-19. TCRdb re-called the 5' RACE reads with MiXCR, one entry per CDR3 protein. The sample includes around 370,000 distinct CDR3 sequences, roughly 21% seen only once; the top ten take around 12%. Germline V lookup: CDR1 KGHSH, CDR2 LQKENI. The CDR3 is 18 amino acids. The V gene end was trimmed by 4 bases and the J gene end by 4 bases; junction bases not matched to a gene: 16. The sequencing sample was made of PBMCs or a T cell subset sorted from them (not recorded which). The gene calls are TRBV18 and TRBJ2-7; 10 positions match TRBD2. The clonotype originates from an adult woman who had mild COVID-19 (a few samples of this study predate the infection). Cell type and time point are not known. CDR3 residues: CASSRIPPSGRADYEQYF. Written as DNA, the CDR3 is TGTGCCAGCTCACGAATTCCCCCCAGCGGGAGGGCCGATTACGAGCAGTACTTC. Complete variable domain (other parts from reference TRBV18 and TRBJ2-7): NAGVMQNPRHLVRRRGQEARLRCSPMKGHSHVYWYRQLPEEGLKFMVYLQKENIIDESGMPKERFSAEFPKEGPSILRIQQVVRGDSAAYFCASSRIPPSGRADYEQYFGPGTRLTVT.